Each of the 15 T cell receptor beta chains below was sequenced from the same sample in a study of cytomegalovirus exposure and HLA in healthy donors. Researchers ran the PCR with 60 Vbeta and 13 Jbeta primers. The repertoire was sequenced with immunoSEQ multiplex PCR; TCRdb's copy has only in-frame clones and lacks some. The sample has 150,000 to 200,000 clones, 70% to 90% seen once. Sequencing was performed on PBMCs. The source is a young man in good health and CMV-seropositive.

The chain is built from TRBV2 and TRBJ2-5, with TRBD2 matching over 13 bases. Looked up from germline, CDR1 is SNHLY and CDR2 is FYNNEI. The CDR3 is made up of 18 amino acids. The V and J ends lost 3 bases and 2 bases, in that order; junction bases with no gene match: 9. Here the CDR3 reads CASSDLRLAGGLQETQYF. The CDR3 region has the DNA TGTGCCAGCAGTGATTTAAGACTAGCGGGGGGCCTACAAGAGACCCAGTACTTC.

The chain employs TRBV6-6 and TRBJ1-1; a weak D match, TRBD1 (5 bases). The length of the CDR3 is 15 residues. Between the trimmed V and J ends, which lost 1 base and 3 bases, there was a span of 12 bases. Germline assignment: CDR1 MNHNY and CDR2 SVGAGI (reference sequence). CDR3: CASSYWGGEDTEAFF. CDR3 DNA sequence: TGTGCCAGCAGTTACTGGGGGGGAGAGGACACTGAAGCTTTCTTT.

The chain couples TRBV18 to TRBJ2-2; D is possibly TRBD1 (5 bases). The germline CDR1 and CDR2 sequences are KGHSH and LQKENI. Trimming took 1 base from V and 0 from J, leaving 15 bases between them. This CDR3 contains 18 residues. The CDR3 is CASSPLTPTVANTGELFF. The CDR3 DNA is TGTGCCAGCTCACCACTTACCCCGACAGTGGCGAACACCGGGGAGCTGTTTTTT.

The chain has TRBV5-4 and TRBJ1-2, with 12 bases fitting TRBD1. CDR1 is SGHNT, CDR2 YYREEE, per germline (reference sequence). The CDR3 consists of 15 residues. V lost 4 bases to trimming and J lost 5 bases; unmatched junction nucleotides: 6. CDR3 residues: CASSRRDRGPYGYTF. In DNA form, the CDR3 reads TGTGCCAGCAGCCGGCGGGACAGGGGGCCATATGGCTACACCTTC.

V usage is TRBV5-4 and J usage is TRBJ2-1; 9 nucleotides align to TRBD2. The junction had 9 bases not matched to a gene; V was cut back by 1 base and J by 7 bases. The germline V gene has CDR1 SGHNT and CDR2 YYREEE (reference sequence). The CDR3 has 16 amino acids. The CDR3 sequence: CASSLKVSAGGNEQFF. For the CDR3, the DNA is TGTGCCAGCAGCTTGAAGGTTAGCGCGGGGGGGAATGAGCAGTTCTTC.

The V call is TRBV20-1, the J call TRBJ2-2; D gene uncertain. Germline loops: CDR1 DFQATT, CDR2 SNEGSKA (reference sequence). V dropped 7 bases and J dropped 4 bases, with 7 bases sitting between them. The CDR3 runs 11 residues. CDR3 in DNA: TGCAGTGGATTGGCCACCGGGGAGCTGTTTTTT. Translation: CSGLATGELFF.

The chain recombines TRBV6-6 with TRBJ1-1; no clear D. Germline V gives CDR1 MNHNY, CDR2 SVGAGI (reference sequence). Trimming pared 8 bases from V and 4 bases from J, leaving 5 bases between. The CDR3 has 10 amino acids. Here the CDR3 DNA reads TGTGCCAGCTCTGTCACTGAAGCTTTCTTT. It yields the protein CASSVTEAFF.

The chain combines TRBV7-2 with TRBJ2-5; 14 bases agree with TRBD2. J was trimmed by 8 bases and V by 5 bases; bases with no gene match: 4. The CDR3 loop spans 14 amino acids. The germline CDR1 and CDR2 sequences are SGHTA and FQGNSA. CDR3 region: CASSPGLAGATQYF. The CDR3 region has the DNA TGTGCCAGCAGCCCGGGACTAGCGGGGGCTACCCAGTACTTC.

Only one count was recorded for this clone. V is TRBV4-3 and J is TRBJ2-1; 13 bases line up with TRBD2. The J segment lost 8 bases and the V segment lost 1 base, leaving 8 bases of the junction unmatched. CDR3 size: 17 residues. CDR1 LGHNA and CDR2 YSLEER come from the germline V gene. The CDR3 reads CASSQGRLAGGRDEQFF. DNA of the CDR3: TGCGCCAGCAGCCAAGGCCGACTAGCGGGGGGCCGGGATGAGCAGTTCTTC.

The rearrangement uses TRBV5-4 and TRBJ2-3, with 9 nucleotides matching TRBD1. The CDR3 has 15 residues. Germline trimming cut 0 bases from V and 4 bases from J; bases unmatched to any gene: 3. Germline values: CDR1 SGHNT, CDR2 YYREEE (reference sequence). CDR3 bases: TGTGCCAGCAGCTTGGTGGGACAGGGATCAGATACGCAGTATTTT. Protein product: CASSLVGQGSDTQYF.

This chain links TRBV6-1 with TRBJ1-1, with a weak D call TRBD1 (6 bases). Per germline, CDR1 MNHNS and CDR2 SASEGT. This CDR3 is 13 amino acids long. Trimming took 6 bases from V and 0 from J, leaving 8 bases between them. The CDR3 DNA follows: TGTGCCAGCAGGGCAGGGGTGAACACTGAAGCTTTCTTT. The encoded protein is CASRAGVNTEAFF.

This clone has a single count. The genes are TRBV7-9 and TRBJ2-7; D call uncertain. The V end lost 5 bases, the J end lost 5 bases, and 22 bases lay between the germline ends. Per germline, CDR1 SEHNR and CDR2 FQNEAQ (reference sequence). The CDR3 is made up of 16 amino acids. CDR3 sequence reads: CASSTSAGSPLNEQYF. In DNA form, the CDR3 reads TGTGCCAGCAGCACCTCTGCCGGGTCCCCTCTTAACGAGCAGTACTTC.

The CDR3 DNA is TGCACCAGCAGCCACCCCACCCCCACTAGCGGGGGATGGGGGCAGTATTTT. This encodes CTSSHPTPTSGGWGQYF. This chain uses TRBV1 with TRBJ2-3; the D segment call TRBD2 is taken from the table without a DNA check. TRBV1 is labeled a pseudogene. The CDR3 is made up of 17 amino acids.

The J gene is TRBJ2-7, the V gene TRBV7-2; D perhaps matches TRBD1 (5 bases). Germline loops: CDR1 SGHTA, CDR2 FQGNSA. CDR3 length: 12 residues. Trimming took off 6 bases at V and 3 bases at J, with 9 bases between the two ends. CDR3 in amino acids: CASRSDSYEQYF. The CDR3 DNA follows: TGTGCCAGCAGGTCCGACAGCTACGAGCAGTACTTC.

The V call is TRBV5-4, the J call TRBJ1-2; D may be TRBD1 (6 bases). Deletions cut 6 bases from V and 3 bases from J, with 12 bases between. The CDR3 sequence is 13 residues long. The germline CDR1 and CDR2 sequences are SGHNT and YYREEE (reference sequence). The CDR3 sequence: CASTGTSDYGYTF. In DNA, the CDR3 is TGTGCCAGCACCGGGACATCCGACTATGGCTACACCTTC.